What follows is one T cell receptor beta chain and its context. Antigen unknown. Extracted from the samples, RNA was reverse transcribed into cDNA to serve as the sequencing template. The assay was immunoSEQ multiplex PCR, and TCRdb's table has in-frame clones only and misses some. The sample has about 98,000 clones; less than 50% are singletons. The sample is drawn from a study of CD8+ T cells in alopecia areata. Background on the study: Treatment of the treated patients consisted of oral tofacitinib, 5 to 10 mg twice daily. The study's findings and limits: Possibly as an HLA-related effect, TCR sharing across patients appeared less clear than in mice.

The germline CDR1 and CDR2 sequences are SQVTM and ANQGSEA. V lost 4 bases, J lost 2 bases, and 11 bases lay in between. CDR3 length: 13 residues. Sorted populations comprised CD4+ and CD8+ T cells obtained from PBMCs. V gene TRBV29-1 combines with J gene TRBJ2-5; TRBD2 is a possible D gene (5 bases). The sample consisted of CD4+ T cells sorted from blood. This TCR was sampled from a human donor with alopecia areata. The CDR3 is CSVAGLMQETQYF. CDR3 nucleotides: TGCAGCGTTGCCGGACTGATGCAAGAGACCCAGTACTTC. Drawing the rest from reference TRBV29-1 and TRBJ2-5, the complete variable domain is SAVISQKPSRDICQRGTSLTIQCQVDSQVTMMFWYRQQPGQSLTLIATANQGSEATYESGFVIDKFPISRPNLTFSTLTVSNMSPEDSSIYLCSVAGLMQETQYFGPGTRLLVL.